This TCR beta chain stems from a study of persistence of HIV-infected CD4 T cells. Study background: Median time on suppressive ART was around 8 years.

As for this clone: The antigen is undetermined.

Stimulation used 8 to 10 ug/mL lysate from CMV-infected fibroblasts. CD40L-negative CD69-negative CD45RO-high memory CD4+ T cells were sorted as populations depleted of antigen-responding cells. The libraries were made with immunoSEQ version 4 in survey mode. Assay: immunoSEQ multiplex PCR; the TCRdb copy retains only in-frame clones and omits some. The sample has 48,000 or so clones; about 81% are singletons. The germline V gene encodes CDR1 SEHNR and CDR2 FQNEAQ (reference sequence). The trim removed 5 bases at V and 1 base at J, leaving 4 bases unmatched. This CDR3 has 14 amino acids. The clonotype comes from an adult man with HIV who was CMV-seropositive. The chain employs TRBV7-9 and TRBJ2-7; 8 positions agree with TRBD1. Sample: CD4+ T cells sorted from PBMCs after 18-hour stimulation, taken from a patient who received antiretroviral therapy. CDR3 residues: CASSQDRVSYEQYF. Written as DNA, the CDR3 is TGTGCCAGCAGCCAGGACAGGGTATCCTACGAGCAGTACTTC.